The T cell receptor beta chain described here comes from a study of T cells in Graves' hyperthyroidism and ophthalmopathy. Amplification of TCR beta CDR3 regions was performed using RNA transcripts as template. The study used the HTBI primer set for a first-round RT-PCR of the TCR CDR3. MiXCR was run by TCRdb on the multiplex PCR reads, yielding one entry per CDR3 protein. Among about 410,000 distinct CDR3 sequences, 14% to 15% were seen once, and the ten largest hold about 13%. It was uncontrolled infection, other autoimmune disease, pregnancy or lactation that excluded patients. Diagnostic assessment was based on clinical symptoms, serum thyroxine and TRAb, thyroid ultrasound and orbital computed tomography. Isolation of PBMCs was performed on around 9.3 ml fresh peripheral blood. Germline CDR1 SGHTA, CDR2 FQGTGA. The trim removed 3 bases at V and 6 bases at J, leaving 9 bases unmatched. The CDR3 is 15 amino acids.

Source material: blood. The genes are TRBV7-3 and TRBJ2-7, with 9 nucleotides matching TRBD2. The sequence was obtained from a man younger than 35 with Graves' ophthalmopathy. CDR3 nucleotides: TGTGCCAGCAGCTTGGCCCCGGGACTAGCAGTCGAGCAGTACTTC. Translating it yields CASSLAPGLAVEQYF.